This T cell receptor (beta chain) was sequenced during a study of blood T cell repertoires in COVID-19. Study details: Spain, Italy and the United States supplied samples that represented acute and convalescent COVID-19.

Clones were read by immunoSEQ multiplex PCR, and TCRdb kept only the in-frame ones, dropping some. The sample yields some 400,000 clones, over 85% seen once. V was shortened by 0 bases and J by 2 bases, with 14 bases between the two germline ends. The CDR3 consists of 17 residues. Per the germline V gene, CDR1 is ENHRY and CDR2 is SYGVKD. The TCR originated in a woman aged 25 to 45 who had recovered from COVID-19. The chain carries TRBV10-3 and TRBJ1-3; D possibly corresponds to TRBD1 (5 bases). The sequencing sample was made of PBMCs or T cells enriched from blood (not recorded which). CDR3 nucleotides: TGTGCCATCAGTGAGTCGGGGGGGATGGCCACTGGAAACACCATATATTTT. This translates into CAISESGGMATGNTIYF.